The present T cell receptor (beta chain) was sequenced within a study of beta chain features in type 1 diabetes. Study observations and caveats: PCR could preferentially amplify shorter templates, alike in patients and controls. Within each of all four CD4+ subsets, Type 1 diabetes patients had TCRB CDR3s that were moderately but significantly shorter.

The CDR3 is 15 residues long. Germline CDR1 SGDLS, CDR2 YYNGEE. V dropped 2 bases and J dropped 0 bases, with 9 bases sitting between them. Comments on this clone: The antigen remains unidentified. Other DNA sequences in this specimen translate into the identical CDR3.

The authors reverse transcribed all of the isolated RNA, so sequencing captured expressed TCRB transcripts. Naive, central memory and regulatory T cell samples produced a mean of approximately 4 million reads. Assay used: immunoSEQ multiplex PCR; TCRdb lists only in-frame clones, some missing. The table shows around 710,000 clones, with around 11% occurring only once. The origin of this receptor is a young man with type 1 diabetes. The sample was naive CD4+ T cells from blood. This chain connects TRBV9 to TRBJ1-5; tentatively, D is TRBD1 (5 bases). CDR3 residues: CASSVDSYSNQPQHF. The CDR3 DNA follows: TGTGCCAGCAGCGTCGACAGCTATAGCAATCAGCCCCAGCATTTT.